Below, 18 T cell receptor beta chains from the same sample are listed, as sequenced in a study of T cells and copy number aberrations in small-cell lung cancer. The assay was immunoSEQ multiplex PCR, and TCRdb's table has in-frame clones only and misses some. The sample yields about 9,600 clones, 75% to 80% seen once. What was sequenced was normal tissue next to the tumor. All receptors derive from a man between 60 and 75 years old with small cell lung cancer.

J is TRBJ1-5 and V is TRBV19; D may be TRBD1 (5 bases). The CDR3 contains 18 residues. Between the trimmed V and J ends, which lost 7 bases and 7 bases, there was a span of 29 bases. Per germline, CDR1 LNHDA and CDR2 SQIVND (reference sequence). The CDR3, as DNA: TGTGCCAGTACAAACTCACCACCCTTCAGGGCTGATTTCCAGCCCCAGCATTTT. Translated: CASTNSPPFRADFQPQHF. Looking up the rest from reference TRBV19 and TRBJ1-5 gives the full variable domain: DGGITQSPKYLFRKEGQNVTLSCEQNLNHDAMYWYRQDPGQGLRLIYYSQIVNDFQKGDIAEGYSVSREKKESFPLTVTSAQKNPTAFYLCASTNSPPFRADFQPQHFGDGTRLSIL.

The chain uses TRBV4-2 and TRBJ2-1, with D uncertain. The V end was cut by 0 bases, the J end by 5 bases, with 11 bases between. There are 15 residues in the CDR3. CDR1 LGHNA and CDR2 YNFKEQ come from the germline V gene. The DNA for the CDR3 is TGTGCCAGCAGCCAAGAAGTACTGACGGACAATGAGCAGTTCTTC. Translation gives CASSQEVLTDNEQFF.

The chain uses TRBV9 and TRBJ1-1, with 9 bases aligning to TRBD1. J gave up 0 bases and V 0 bases, and 3 bases lay outside the gene matches. The CDR3 contains 16 residues. Germline V lookup: CDR1 SGDLS, CDR2 YYNGEE. The CDR3 region has the DNA TGTGCCAGCAGCGTAGGGGACAGGGTGATGAACACTGAAGCTTTCTTT. This gives the protein CASSVGDRVMNTEAFF.

The chain links TRBV5-4 to TRBJ2-3, with a possible D match to TRBD2 (6 bases). Germline V gene lookup returns CDR1 SGHNT and CDR2 YYREEE (reference sequence). V was cut by 5 bases and J by 5 bases, with 12 bases left in between. The CDR3 sequence is 13 residues long. The CDR3 loop reads CASRVIGGDTQYF. In nucleotides, the CDR3 is TGTGCCAGCAGGGTCATCGGGGGAGATACGCAGTATTTT.

The chain links TRBV11-2 to TRBJ2-1, with 12 bases identical to TRBD2. Germline V gives CDR1 SGHAT, CDR2 FQNNGV. The CDR3 length is 15 residues. V lost 4 bases to trimming and J lost 9 bases; unmatched junction nucleotides: 7. CDR3 nucleotide sequence: TGTGCCAGCAGCTCGCTAGCGGGAGGGCCGGCTGAGCAGTTCTTC. Its translation is CASSSLAGGPAEQFF.

Only a few counts were recorded for this clone. This sequence joins TRBV7-9 and TRBJ1-4; a possible D gene is TRBD1 (5 bases). Germline V gives CDR1 SEHNR, CDR2 FQNEAQ (reference sequence). V dropped 5 bases and J dropped 7 bases, with 17 bases sitting between them. This CDR3 has 15 amino acids. Here the CDR3 DNA reads TGTGCCAGCAGCCCAGAGGGCAGGGCTGGTGAAAAACTGTTTTTT. It translates to CASSPEGRAGEKLFF.

The genes are TRBV2 and TRBJ2-3, with D perhaps matching TRBD1 (7 bases). The CDR3 totals 15 residues. The germline V and J ends were trimmed by 4 bases and 1 base, with 12 bases remaining between them. Germline CDR1 is SNHLY and CDR2 is FYNNEI. The CDR3 region is CASSGQGGRTDTQYF. The CDR3 DNA is TGTGCCAGCAGTGGTCAGGGGGGCCGCACAGATACGCAGTATTTT.

In its sample, this clone was seen once. Different DNA sequences within this sample yield the same CDR3. This sequence joins TRBV5-6 and TRBJ2-7; weak D call: TRBD1 (6 bases). From germline, CDR1 is SGHDT and CDR2 YYEEEE. V lost 1 base and J lost 6, with 8 bases in between. The CDR3 is 12 residues long. CDR3 bases: TGTGCCAGCAGCTTGCGCAGGGGCGAGCAGTACTTC. Translated: CASSLRRGEQYF.

V usage is TRBV5-4 and J usage is TRBJ1-1, with a tentative D call TRBD1 (6 bases). Trimming took 3 bases from V and 0 from J, leaving 9 bases between them. Germline V gives CDR1 SGHNT, CDR2 YYREEE (reference sequence). The CDR3 spans 14 residues. In DNA, the CDR3 is TGTGCCAGCAGCTCTCAGGGGATGAACACTGAAGCTTTCTTT. Translating it yields CASSSQGMNTEAFF.

The J gene is TRBJ2-3, the V gene TRBV5-6; TRBD2 matches at 9 bases. The CDR3 sequence is 16 residues long. CDR1 is SGHDT, CDR2 YYEEEE, per germline. V was clipped by 2 bases and J by 3 bases; unmatched bases: 7. The CDR3 nucleotides read TGTGCCAGCAGCTTTAGCGGGAGATTAGAAACAGATACGCAGTATTTT. This codes for CASSFSGRLETDTQYF.

This clone is a singleton in its sample. The chain combines TRBV19 with TRBJ1-4; no reliable D call. This CDR3 has 17 amino acids. V dropped 3 bases and J dropped 3 bases, with 17 bases sitting between them. Germline V gives CDR1 LNHDA, CDR2 SQIVND (reference sequence). CDR3 bases: TGTGCCAGTAGTATGTTTGGTACAACCAATTCTAATGAAAAACTGTTTTTT. Protein product: CASSMFGTTNSNEKLFF.

This clone was counted a single time. The V gene is TRBV9, the J gene TRBJ2-3; D is unresolved. Trimming stripped 1 base from V and 0 bases from J, with 6 bases between. Germline V CDR1 and CDR2: SGDLS, YYNGEE. The CDR3 runs 14 residues. This chain's CDR3 is CASSVLESTDTQYF. The CDR3 nucleotides read TGTGCCAGCAGCGTACTTGAGAGCACAGATACGCAGTATTTT.

V usage is TRBV19 and J usage is TRBJ2-1; TRBD2 matches at 9 bases. Germline trimming cut 7 bases from V and 7 bases from J; bases unmatched to any gene: 5. Germline lookup yields CDR1 LNHDA and CDR2 SQIVND (reference sequence). The CDR3 runs 13 residues. DNA of the CDR3: TGTGCCAGTACCCGTAGCGGGAGTAATGAGCAGTTCTTC. Its protein is CASTRSGSNEQFF. Full variable domain (missing parts from reference TRBV19 and TRBJ2-1): DGGITQSPKYLFRKEGQNVTLSCEQNLNHDAMYWYRQDPGQGLRLIYYSQIVNDFQKGDIAEGYSVSREKKESFPLTVTSAQKNPTAFYLCASTRSGSNEQFFGPGTRLTVL.

This clone was observed a handful of times. The V call is TRBV7-9, the J call TRBJ2-1; 7 nucleotides align to TRBD1. The CDR3 covers 15 residues. Trimming removed 0 bases from V and 7 bases from J; junction bases left unmatched: 6. Germline assignment: CDR1 SEHNR and CDR2 FQNEAQ (reference sequence). CDR3 nucleotides: TGTGCCAGCAGCTTAGCTAGGGGACAGTCAAATGAGCAGTTCTTC. It codes for CASSLARGQSNEQFF.

This chain joins TRBV2 and TRBJ1-1; tentative D call: TRBD1 (6 bases). Germline V gene lookup returns CDR1 SNHLY and CDR2 FYNNEI. V was shortened by 5 bases and J by 5 bases, with 9 bases between the two germline ends. The CDR3 loop spans 12 amino acids. CDR3 DNA sequence: TGTGCCAGCAGTCGAGGGGGGACTGAAGCTTTCTTT. It is translated as CASSRGGTEAFF.

The rearrangement joins TRBV28 to TRBJ2-1; 10 bases align to TRBD2. The CDR3 covers 16 residues. V was clipped by 6 bases and J by 3 bases; unmatched bases: 8. The germline gives CDR1 MDHEN, CDR2 SYDVKM. The CDR3 region has the DNA TGTGCCAGCAGACCCGGACTAGCGGAGGGCTACAATGAGCAGTTCTTC. As protein: CASRPGLAEGYNEQFF.

The chain links TRBV7-3 to TRBJ2-2; D is ambiguous. The germline V gene encodes CDR1 SGHTA and CDR2 FQGTGA. The CDR3 has 12 amino acids. The V and J ends lost 5 bases and 6 bases respectively, with 7 bases between them. CDR3 coding DNA: TGTGCCAGCAGCCTAAGGCCCGGGGAGCTGTTTTTT. Protein: CASSLRPGELFF.

This chain joins TRBV19 and TRBJ1-5; D unresolved. The V end was cut by 7 bases, the J end by 10 bases, with 14 bases between. CDR1 LNHDA and CDR2 SQIVND come from the germline V gene (reference sequence). This CDR3 contains 12 residues. The CDR3 bases are TGTGCCAGTACCGCCTTTGACGGCCCCCAGCATTTT. Translated: CASTAFDGPQHF.